These 7 T cell receptor beta chains originate from one sample sequenced in a study of T cells after yellow fever vaccination. Using its own MiXCR run on the 5' RACE reads, TCRdb lists one record per CDR3 protein. This table has over 300,000 distinct CDR3 sequences, around 4% appearing once. Material: PBMCs, obtained on the day of the yellow fever booster vaccination. Every receptor here comes from a man aged 18 to 29 who received the YFV17D yellow fever vaccine.

This clonotype was seen at least ten times. This chain links TRBV7-8 with TRBJ2-3; 9 nucleotides match TRBD2. Germline CDR1 reads SGHVS; CDR2 reads FQNEAQ. V was pared by 5 bases and J by 0 bases, with 6 bases of the junction left unmatched. The CDR3 runs to 16 residues. CDR3 in amino acids: CASSPGTSTSTDTQYF. The CDR3 DNA sequence: TGTGCCAGCAGCCCCGGGACTAGCACAAGCACAGATACGCAGTATTTT.

This clonotype was counted at least ten times. The gene calls are TRBV5-1 and TRBJ2-5; the match to TRBD2 covers 8 bases. Trimming at V came to 2 bases and at J to 5 bases, leaving 2 bases not matched to a gene. The CDR3 runs 13 residues. Germline values: CDR1 SGHRS, CDR2 YFSETQ. Here the CDR3 DNA reads TGCGCCAGCAGCTTCGGGGGGGAGGAGACCCAGTACTTC. This encodes CASSFGGEETQYF.

The sample holds many counts of this clonotype. The chain combines TRBV5-1 with TRBJ2-6; D gene ambiguous. The CDR3 contains 17 residues. Germline V CDR1 and CDR2: SGHRS, YFSETQ. V lost 4 bases to trimming and J lost 0 bases, with 14 bases between them. CDR3 nucleotide sequence: TGCGCCAGCAGCCCTCCCGGGCCGAACTCTGGGGCCAACGTCCTGACTTTC. Amino acids: CASSPPGPNSGANVLTF.

This clonotype was detected ten times or more. V gene TRBV5-1 combines with J gene TRBJ2-1, with no clear D. The CDR3 runs to 15 residues. Trimming cost V 0 bases and J 5 bases, with 12 bases left between them. The germline gives CDR1 SGHRS, CDR2 YFSETQ. CDR3 loop: CASSLDGQINNEQFF. In DNA, the CDR3 is TGCGCCAGCAGCTTGGATGGGCAGATTAACAATGAGCAGTTCTTC. Full variable domain (missing parts from reference TRBV5-1 and TRBJ2-1): KAGVTQTPRYLIKTRGQQVTLSCSPISGHRSVSWYQQTPGQGLQFLFEYFSETQRNKGNFPGRFSGRQFSNSRSEMNVSTLELGDSALYLCASSLDGQINNEQFFGPGTRLTVL.

This clonotype appeared many times. Here the CDR3 DNA reads TGCAGCGTTCGGGGAGGTGGTTGGACACAAGAGACCCAGTACTTC. It is translated as CSVRGGGWTQETQYF. V and J are TRBV29-1 and TRBJ2-5; D is possibly TRBD2 (6 bases). CDR3 size: 15 residues. Germline CDR1 SQVTM, CDR2 ANQGSEA. Trimming took off 5 bases at V and 2 bases at J, with 18 bases between the two ends.

In this sample, this clonotype turned up many times. The chain recombines TRBV9 with TRBJ2-1; D possibly corresponds to TRBD1 (5 bases). This CDR3 has 16 amino acids. Per the germline V gene, CDR1 is SGDLS and CDR2 is YYNGEE. V lost 3 bases and J lost 0, with 13 bases in between. The CDR3 sequence is CASSGLQVTSYNEQFF. CDR3 DNA sequence: TGTGCCAGCAGCGGCCTACAGGTGACCTCCTACAATGAGCAGTTCTTC.

The chain recombines TRBV20-1 with TRBJ1-1, with D possibly TRBD1 on 6 matching bases. There are 14 residues in the CDR3. The ends were cut back, 0 bases at V and 5 bases at J, with 13 bases in the middle. The V gene's germline CDR1 is DFQATT and CDR2 SNEGSKA (reference sequence). The CDR3 reads CSARDSQRGTEAFF. CDR3 nucleotides: TGCAGTGCTAGAGATAGCCAGAGGGGGACTGAAGCTTTCTTT.